This T cell receptor beta chain was identified in a study of cytomegalovirus exposure and HLA in healthy donors. Per the germline V gene, CDR1 is MDHEN and CDR2 is SYDVKM. J was trimmed by 0 bases and V by 8 bases; bases with no gene match: 6. CDR3 length: 15 residues. Primers for the PCR totalled 60 Vbeta and 13 Jbeta. Libraries were prepared by immunoSEQ multiplex PCR; TCRdb keeps only in-frame clonotypes and omits some of them. In the table there are more than 110,000 clones, about 80% of which are singletons. Notes on the study in general: Cytomegalovirus-associated status was assigned to fewer than 200 TCR beta chains. TCR beta V segments were, for the most part, productive about 87% or about 30% of the time in an earlier analysis. Some V segments could not be told apart, so they were left out, TRBV6-2 and TRBV6-3 among them. Rare sequences made up most TCRs, while some public TCRs were found in many donors.

Details on this clone: Its antigen is currently unknown.

J is TRBJ2-3 and V is TRBV28; TRBD1 matches at 9 bases. The sample comprised PBMCs. The sequence was obtained from a man aged 25 to 40 in good health and CMV-seropositive. The CDR3 protein is CASGKDRGSTDTQYF. In DNA form, the CDR3 reads TGTGCCAGCGGAAAGGACAGGGGTAGCACAGATACGCAGTATTTT.